This TCR beta chain emerged from a study of shared clonotypes between healthy human individuals. Some clones are missing from TCRdb's copy, which holds only in-frame ones; the method was immunoSEQ multiplex PCR. Here the sample spans approximately 98,000 clones, around 68% being singletons. There are 15 residues in the CDR3. Germline-derived CDR1 and CDR2 are MDHEN and SYDVKM. After removal of 6 bases from V and 4 bases from J, the junction contained 8 bases not matched to a gene. The gene calls are TRBV28 and TRBJ2-5; 10 bases agree with TRBD2. The TCR sequence derives from a woman aged 30 to 39 in good health. Material: memory CD8+ T cells sorted from blood. The subset denotes: CD45RO+ cells pooled with CCR7-negative TemRA cells. Here the CDR3 reads CASRPLAGNGETQYF. DNA for the CDR3: TGTGCCAGCAGACCACTAGCGGGAAATGGAGAGACCCAGTACTTC.